The rows below give T cell receptor beta chains drawn from one sample of a study of T cell repertoires in cytomegalovirus infection. The antigens of these receptors remain unknown. TCRdb re-called the reads with MiXCR, one entry per CDR3 protein. The sample contains around 39,000 distinct CDR3 sequences, 40% to 65% of which appear only once. Specimen: CD8+ T cells from cultured PBMCs, collected from culture after CMV antigen stimulation. These receptors were taken from a human donor in good health (CMV status not recorded). Some clones in this sample may be carry-over from other donors' samples. Each CDR3 is given without its conserved first and last residue. The order of the fields is V gene, J gene, CDR3 protein.

TRBV18	TRBJ2-7	ASSPIPRQGIYEQY
TRBV20-1	TRBJ1-2	SAPGQALSQGYT
TRBV12-3/TRBV12-4	TRBJ2-1	ASSYRSGEQF
TRBV11-2	TRBJ2-5	ASSSRTEFQETQY
TRBV7-4	TRBJ2-5	ASRPQGARETQY
TRBV4-1	TRBJ2-7	ASSQDGTGAGYEQY
TRBV24-1	TRBJ2-1	ATSDPKDRTSGIPTRLNEQF
TRBV6-5	TRBJ1-4	ASSCTGAEEKLF
TRBV7-4	TRBJ2-1	ASSPPAGRSYNEQF
TRBV19	TRBJ1-2	ASSSHRGKRLGYT
TRBV7-9	TRBJ1-2	ASTQSRTGTMAGYT
TRBV12-3/TRBV12-4	TRBJ2-3	ASSLGLRRTDTQY
TRBV5-1	TRBJ1-1	ASSLDAGGNTEAF
TRBV6-2/TRBV6-3	TRBJ2-5	ASSWTSWETQY
TRBV12-3/TRBV12-4	TRBJ2-7	ASTSSYEQY
TRBV7-8	TRBJ2-7	ASSLEGQHYEQY